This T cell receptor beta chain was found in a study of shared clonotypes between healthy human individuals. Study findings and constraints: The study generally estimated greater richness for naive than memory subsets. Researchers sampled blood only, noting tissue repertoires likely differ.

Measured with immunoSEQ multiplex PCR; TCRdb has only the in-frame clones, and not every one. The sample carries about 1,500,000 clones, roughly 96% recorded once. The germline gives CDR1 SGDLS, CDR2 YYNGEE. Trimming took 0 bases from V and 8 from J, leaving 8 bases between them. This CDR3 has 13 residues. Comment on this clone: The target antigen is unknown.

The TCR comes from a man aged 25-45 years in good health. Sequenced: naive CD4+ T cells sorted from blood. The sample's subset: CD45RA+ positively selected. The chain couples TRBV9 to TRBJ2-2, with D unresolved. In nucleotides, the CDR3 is TGTGCCAGCAGCGTAGTAACTAATGGGGAGCTGTTTTTT. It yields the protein CASSVVTNGELFF. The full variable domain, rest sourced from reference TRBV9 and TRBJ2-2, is DSGVTQTPKHLITATGQRVTLRCSPRSGDLSVYWYQQSLDQGLQFLIQYYNGEERAKGNILERFSAQQFPDLHSELNLSSLELGDSALYFCASSVVTNGELFFGEGSRLTVL.